Presented here are 9 T cell receptor beta chains from one specimen sequenced in a study of read filtering for tumor transcriptome and immune sequencing. From 300 to 450 ng of RNA, a library with molecular barcoded alpha/delta and beta/gamma adaptors was made. TCRdb passed the reads through MiXCR, listing each CDR3 protein once. The sample gives 49,000 or so distinct CDR3 sequences, 10% to 15% of which show up once; 13% to 15% is in the top ten. Input material: a population of CD138-negative cells sorted from bone marrow. Receptors were obtained from a donor at least 40 years old with multiple myeloma.

This clonotype was observed at least ten times. The chain couples TRBV9 to TRBJ2-7, with TRBD1 as a possible D gene (6 bases). The V gene lost 0 bases and the J gene lost 1 base, with 11 bases spanning the gap. Germline CDR1 and CDR2: SGDLS and YYNGEE. The CDR3 runs 15 residues. In DNA form, the CDR3 reads TGTGCCAGCAGCGTAGGATTACAGGGATCCTACGAGCAGTACTTC. Its protein product is CASSVGLQGSYEQYF.

This clonotype was seen at least ten times. V and J are TRBV25-1 and TRBJ2-3; TRBD2 is a possible D gene (6 bases). This CDR3 is 16 amino acids long. Germline loops: CDR1 MGHDK, CDR2 SYGVNS. V was trimmed by 1 base and J by 2 bases, leaving 13 bases between them. The CDR3 spells CASSEFGGKFTDTQYF. The CDR3 coding sequence is TGTGCCAGCAGTGAATTTGGCGGGAAATTCACAGATACGCAGTATTTT.

This clonotype was seen many times. The chain recombines TRBV20-1 with TRBJ1-3; a possible D gene is TRBD1 (5 bases). This CDR3 spans 12 amino acids. Germline lookup yields CDR1 DFQATT and CDR2 SNEGSKA (reference sequence). V gave up 1 base and J gave up 4 bases, with 5 bases separating them. CDR3 sequence: CSARGGGNTIYF. The CDR3 DNA reads TGCAGTGCTAGAGGGGGCGGAAACACCATATATTTT.

The sample holds a few counts of this clonotype. A read error may be the cause here, since a much bigger clone is one base away. The V call is TRBV5-5, the J call TRBJ1-1; D remains unclear. The CDR3 runs 13 residues. Trimming left V 0 bases short and J 1 base short, with 4 bases between. In germline, CDR1 is SGHKS, CDR2 YYEKEE (reference sequence). The CDR3 nucleotides read TGTGCCAGCAGCTTGGGCGCGAACACTGAAGCTTTCTTT. Translated: CASSLGANTEAFF.

By proportion, this clonotype is medium-sized. The V call is TRBV19, the J call TRBJ2-1, with 9 bases lining up with TRBD2. CDR1 is LNHDA and CDR2 is SQIVND in the germline V gene (reference sequence). V shed 4 bases, J shed 4 bases, and the junction held 5 bases outside the gene matches. This CDR3 is 15 amino acids long. CDR3 sequence (DNA): TGTGCCAGTAGTAGGGCGGGAGGGCCGTACAATGAGCAGTTCTTC. It specifies CASSRAGGPYNEQFF. The full variable domain, with the rest looked up from reference TRBV19 and TRBJ2-1, is DGGITQSPKYLFRKEGQNVTLSCEQNLNHDAMYWYRQDPGQGLRLIYYSQIVNDFQKGDIAEGYSVSREKKESFPLTVTSAQKNPTAFYLCASSRAGGPYNEQFFGPGTRLTVL.

This clonotype was seen ten or more times. Mismatch with germline at one junction end may stem from a read error. The CDR3: CASSQGRGRNTEAFF. DNA of the CDR3: TGCGCCAGCAGTCAAGGGAGAGGGCGGAACACTGAAGCTTTCTTT. The rearrangement joins TRBV4-1 to TRBJ1-1; D not certain. The CDR3 extends over 15 amino acids. CDR1 is MGHRA, CDR2 YSYEKL, per germline.

This clonotype was found many times. The V gene is TRBV3-1, the J gene TRBJ2-1; 7 bases align to TRBD1. CDR1 and CDR2 from the germline V gene are LGHDT and YNNKEL (reference sequence). This CDR3 spans 13 amino acids. V was clipped by 4 bases and J by 7 bases; unmatched bases: 4. CDR3 residues: CASSPGTVNEQFF. The CDR3 DNA reads TGTGCCAGCAGCCCCGGGACAGTTAATGAGCAGTTCTTC.

This clonotype was recorded at least ten times. This chain uses TRBV25-1 with TRBJ2-5, with 9 nucleotides matching TRBD1. J was trimmed by 4 bases and V by 3 bases; bases with no gene match: 12. The CDR3 is made up of 17 amino acids. The germline V gene has CDR1 MGHDK and CDR2 SYGVNS. The chain's CDR3 is CASSDSGQGNIVETQYF. In DNA form, the CDR3 reads TGTGCCAGCAGTGACTCCGGACAGGGGAATATTGTAGAGACCCAGTACTTC.

In this sample, this clonotype turned up many times. V and J are TRBV28 and TRBJ2-1, with 9 bases aligning to TRBD2. Germline V gene data show CDR1 as MDHEN and CDR2 as SYDVKM. This CDR3 is 16 amino acids long. V shed 4 bases, J shed 5 bases, and the junction held 9 bases outside the gene matches. CDR3 sequence reads: CASSSYGLATNNEQFF. The DNA for the CDR3 is TGTGCCAGCAGTTCCTACGGACTAGCGACAAACAATGAGCAGTTCTTC.